The clone carrying this T cell receptor beta chain occurred a few times. 5'RACE template switching added a universal primer site and UMIs to TCR cDNA. TCRdb independently ran MiXCR on the 5' RACE reads; one entry per CDR3 protein. The table shows some 120,000 distinct CDR3 sequences, with 8.4% occurring only once. This specimen comes from a study of T cells after yellow fever vaccination. The CDR3 is 14 amino acids. Germline CDR1 LGHDT, CDR2 YNNKEL (reference sequence). The V and J ends lost 0 bases and 14 bases respectively, with 18 bases between them. Specimen: CD8+ T cells sorted from PBMCs, collected 45 days after the yellow fever booster vaccination. This chain joins TRBV3-1 and TRBJ2-3; D is undetermined. The receptor's source is a man younger than 40 who received the YFV17D yellow fever vaccine. The CDR3 spells CASSQERSVTPRYF. The CDR3 nucleotides read TGTGCCAGCAGCCAAGAGAGGAGCGTGACTCCCCGGTATTTT.